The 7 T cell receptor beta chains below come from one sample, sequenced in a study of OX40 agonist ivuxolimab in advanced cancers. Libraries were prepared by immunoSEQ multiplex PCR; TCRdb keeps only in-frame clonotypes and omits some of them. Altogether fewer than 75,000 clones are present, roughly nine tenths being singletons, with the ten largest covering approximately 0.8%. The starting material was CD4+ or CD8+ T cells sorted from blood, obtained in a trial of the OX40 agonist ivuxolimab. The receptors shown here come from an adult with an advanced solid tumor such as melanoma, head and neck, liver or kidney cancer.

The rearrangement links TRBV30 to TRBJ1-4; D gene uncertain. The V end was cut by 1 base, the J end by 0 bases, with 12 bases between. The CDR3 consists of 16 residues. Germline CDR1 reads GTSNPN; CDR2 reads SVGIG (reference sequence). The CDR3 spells CAWSEGWLATNEKLFF. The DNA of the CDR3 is TGTGCCTGGAGTGAAGGGTGGCTTGCAACTAATGAAAAACTGTTTTTT. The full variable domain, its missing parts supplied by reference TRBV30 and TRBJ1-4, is SQTIHQWPATLVQPVGSPLSLECTVEGTSNPNLYWYRQAAGRGLQLLFYSVGIGQISSEVPQNLSASRPQDRQFILSSKKLLLSDSGFYLCAWSEGWLATNEKLFFGSGTQLSVL.

Here the CDR3 DNA reads TGTGCCAGCTCACCGGACCGTCTGAACACTGAAGCTTTCTTT. Translated, it gives CASSPDRLNTEAFF. The V gene is TRBV18, the J gene TRBJ1-1; the D is unclear. V lost 3 bases and J lost 0, with 8 bases in between. CDR1 is KGHSH, CDR2 LQKENI, per germline. The CDR3 is made up of 14 amino acids.

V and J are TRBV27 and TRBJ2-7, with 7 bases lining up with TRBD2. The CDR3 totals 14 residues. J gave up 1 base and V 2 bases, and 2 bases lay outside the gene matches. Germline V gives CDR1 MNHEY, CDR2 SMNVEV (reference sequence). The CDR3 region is CASSLRRESYEQYF. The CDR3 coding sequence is TGTGCCAGCAGTTTAAGGCGGGAGTCCTACGAGCAGTACTTC.

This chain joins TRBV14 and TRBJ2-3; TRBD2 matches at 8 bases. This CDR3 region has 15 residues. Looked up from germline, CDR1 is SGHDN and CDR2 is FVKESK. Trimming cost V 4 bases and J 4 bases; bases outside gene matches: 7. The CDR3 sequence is CASSPGGTRSDTQYF. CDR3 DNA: TGTGCCAGCAGCCCCGGCGGGACTAGATCAGATACGCAGTATTTT.

DNA for the CDR3: TGTGCCAGTAGTGCCGGGACCGGGGAGTCACCCCTCCACTTT. This sequence encodes CASSAGTGESPLHF. The V call is TRBV19, the J call TRBJ1-6; D is possibly TRBD1 (5 bases). The CDR3 is 14 residues long. V lost 5 bases, J lost 10 bases, and 15 bases lay in between. Per germline, CDR1 LNHDA and CDR2 SQIVND (reference sequence).

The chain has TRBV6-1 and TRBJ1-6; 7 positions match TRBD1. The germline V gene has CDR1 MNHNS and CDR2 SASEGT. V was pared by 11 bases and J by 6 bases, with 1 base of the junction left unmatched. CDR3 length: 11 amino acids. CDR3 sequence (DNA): TGTGCCTCAGGGGGTAATTCACCCCTCCACTTT. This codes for CASGGNSPLHF.

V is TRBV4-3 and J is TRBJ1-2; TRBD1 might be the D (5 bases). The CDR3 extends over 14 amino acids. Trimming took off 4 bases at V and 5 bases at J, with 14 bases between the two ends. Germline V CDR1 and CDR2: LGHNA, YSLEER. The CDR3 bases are TGCGCCAGCAGCCCACCGGGACTTTGGTATGGCTACACCTTC. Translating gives CASSPPGLWYGYTF.